The 28 T cell receptor beta chains listed next were all sequenced from one sample in a study of CD8 T cells in ankylosing spondylitis. A single record per CDR3 protein comes from TCRdb applying MiXCR to the 5' RACE reads. Among approximately 200,000 distinct CDR3 sequences, around 13% were seen once, and the ten largest hold approximately 10%. The material sequenced was blood, either unsorted or a sorted T cell fraction (not recorded which). Source of these receptors: a female donor with ankylosing spondylitis or in good health (not recorded which).

This clonotype has ten or more counts. This rearrangement joins TRBV5-1 to TRBJ2-1; a possible D gene is TRBD2 (5 bases). Germline V gene sequence: CDR1 SGHRS, CDR2 YFSETQ. This CDR3 region has 16 residues. V lost 2 bases and J 1 base, leaving 13 bases between the germline ends. The CDR3 DNA sequence: TGCGCCAGCAGCTTTTTCGGGCGGGCTTCCTACAATGAGCAGTTCTTC. Translated: CASSFFGRASYNEQFF.

This clonotype came up a few times. The chain uses TRBV20-1 and TRBJ2-7; 7 bases align to TRBD1. CDR1 is DFQATT and CDR2 is SNEGSKA in the germline V gene (reference sequence). V gave up 3 bases and J gave up 7 bases; unmatched junction bases: 12. The CDR3 extends over 14 amino acids. CDR3 region: CSASGQVLVGEQYF. The CDR3 DNA sequence: TGCAGTGCTAGCGGACAGGTTCTGGTGGGGGAGCAGTACTTC.

This clonotype has a count of ten or more. The chain couples TRBV5-1 to TRBJ1-1; TRBD1 matches 8 bases. J lost 8 bases, V lost 4 bases, and 7 bases had no gene match. Germline CDR1 SGHRS, CDR2 YFSETQ. The CDR3 totals 13 residues. CDR3 sequence: CASSLRGHAEAFF. The CDR3 region has the DNA TGCGCCAGCAGCCTCAGGGGGCACGCCGAAGCTTTCTTT.

There are a few counts of this clonotype. V gene TRBV12-3 or TRBV12-4 combines with J gene TRBJ2-1, with 7 nucleotides matching TRBD2. The J segment lost 7 bases and the V segment lost 2 bases, leaving 11 bases of the junction unmatched. The CDR3 is 16 residues long. Written as DNA, the CDR3 is TGTGCCAGCAGTTTAAGCCGGGACTACCAAGTTAATGAGCAGTTCTTC. It is translated as CASSLSRDYQVNEQFF.

This clonotype came up many times. The gene calls are TRBV4-3 and TRBJ2-7; a weak D match, TRBD2 (6 bases). This CDR3 spans 15 amino acids. The ends were cut back, 1 base at V and 2 bases at J, with 12 bases in the middle. The germline V gene has CDR1 LGHNA and CDR2 YSLEER. The chain's CDR3 is CASSQGVSGTYEQYF. In DNA, the CDR3 is TGCGCCAGCAGCCAAGGAGTTAGCGGCACCTACGAGCAGTACTTC.

This clonotype was seen more than once but under ten times. The chain links TRBV5-1 to TRBJ2-1; 7 nucleotides match TRBD2. The germline V gene encodes CDR1 SGHRS and CDR2 YFSETQ. The CDR3 runs 15 residues. The V segment lost 4 bases and the J segment 4 bases; nucleotides outside the gene matches: 8. Here the CDR3 reads CASSTGLEFYNEQFF. The CDR3 bases are TGCGCCAGCAGCACCGGACTAGAGTTTTACAATGAGCAGTTCTTC.

The chain uses TRBV2 and TRBJ2-1; 11 nucleotides align to TRBD2. Germline lookup yields CDR1 SNHLY and CDR2 FYNNEI. Trimming cost V 5 bases and J 8 bases; bases outside gene matches: 11. The CDR3 sequence is 16 residues long. CDR3 amino acids: CASSIGLAGLLDEQFF. CDR3 sequence (DNA): TGTGCCAGCAGTATCGGACTAGCGGGCCTCCTCGATGAGCAGTTCTTC.

This clonotype was seen repeatedly, ten times or more. V is TRBV5-1 and J is TRBJ1-4; TRBD1 aligns across 10 bases. CDR1 SGHRS and CDR2 YFSETQ come from the germline V gene. With 4 bases clipped from V and 5 bases from J, the junction kept 2 bases outside the gene matches. This CDR3 is built from 14 residues. The CDR3 loop is CASSPDRGNEKLFF. The CDR3 DNA follows: TGCGCCAGCAGCCCGGACAGGGGGAATGAAAAACTGTTTTTT.

The chain couples TRBV4-1 to TRBJ2-7, with D possibly being TRBD1 (6 bases). Trimming shortened V by 5 bases and J by 0 bases, and 8 bases separated the two germline ends. The germline V gene encodes CDR1 MGHRA and CDR2 YSYEKL. CDR3 length: 13 amino acids. The CDR3 here is CASSTGISYEQYF. CDR3 coding DNA: TGCGCCAGCAGCACAGGGATCTCCTACGAGCAGTACTTC.

The chain links TRBV7-2 to TRBJ2-7, with D possibly TRBD1 on 7 matching bases. Germline values: CDR1 SGHTA, CDR2 FQGNSA. This CDR3 contains 16 residues. Deletions cut 5 bases from V and 6 bases from J, with 23 bases between. This chain's CDR3 is CASSEGGSQGVTEQYF. Here the CDR3 DNA reads TGTGCCAGCAGCGAAGGAGGGTCTCAGGGGGTCACCGAGCAGTACTTC.

This clonotype was recorded at least ten times. The chain combines TRBV4-2 with TRBJ1-5; D gene ambiguous. Germline V gene data show CDR1 as LGHNA and CDR2 as YNFKEQ. This CDR3 spans 15 amino acids. V shed 5 bases and J shed 3 bases, with 14 bases lying between them. The CDR3 DNA is TGTGCCAGCAGCGCCTCCGGACGGGTCAATCAGCCCCAGCATTTT. Translating it yields CASSASGRVNQPQHF.

This clonotype was seen ten or more times. V and J are TRBV7-2 and TRBJ1-5, with D unclear. Germline CDR1 SGHTA, CDR2 FQGNSA. The V gene lost 1 base and the J gene lost 6 bases, with 7 bases spanning the gap. The CDR3 has 13 residues. CDR3 amino acids: CASSLEKAQPQHF. The DNA for the CDR3 is TGTGCCAGCAGCTTAGAAAAGGCTCAGCCCCAGCATTTT.

The V call is TRBV20-1, the J call TRBJ2-1; D is tentatively TRBD1 or TRBD2 (5 bases each). The CDR3 has 13 amino acids. V was shortened by 3 bases and J by 8 bases, with 14 bases between the two germline ends. The germline CDR1 and CDR2 sequences are DFQATT and SNEGSKA (reference sequence). DNA of the CDR3: TGCAGTGCTAGCTTTGAGGGGAATTATGAGCAGTTCTTC. As protein: CSASFEGNYEQFF.

The chain combines TRBV28 with TRBJ2-7; D gene unclear. Germline values: CDR1 MDHEN, CDR2 SYDVKM. This CDR3 comprises 14 residues. The V and J ends lost 0 bases and 1 base respectively, with 7 bases between them. CDR3 nucleotides: TGTGCCAGCAGTTTATGGGGCCGTTCCTACGAGCAGTACTTC. The encoded protein is CASSLWGRSYEQYF.

The sample holds many counts of this clonotype. The chain carries TRBV20-1 and TRBJ1-5, with 7 bases matching TRBD1. The CDR3 loop spans 13 amino acids. Unmatched junction bases numbered 5, after V lost 8 bases and J lost 1 base. CDR1 is DFQATT, CDR2 SNEGSKA, per germline (reference sequence). The CDR3 spells CSTAGQSNQPQHF. CDR3 bases: TGCAGTACCGCGGGACAGAGCAATCAGCCCCAGCATTTT.

There are a few counts of this clonotype. J is TRBJ1-2 and V is TRBV5-1; D is unclear. Germline V gene data show CDR1 as SGHRS and CDR2 as YFSETQ. V dropped 0 bases and J dropped 8 bases, with 11 bases sitting between them. The CDR3 has 13 amino acids. The chain's CDR3 is CASSLAGREGYTF. The CDR3 DNA sequence: TGCGCCAGCAGCTTGGCCGGGCGGGAGGGCTACACCTTC. Full variable domain (missing parts from reference TRBV5-1 and TRBJ1-2): KAGVTQTPRYLIKTRGQQVTLSCSPISGHRSVSWYQQTPGQGLQFLFEYFSETQRNKGNFPGRFSGRQFSNSRSEMNVSTLELGDSALYLCASSLAGREGYTFGSGTRLTVV.

This clonotype was detected many times. This sequence joins TRBV5-1 and TRBJ1-2; 7 nucleotides match TRBD1. Germline V gene data show CDR1 as SGHRS and CDR2 as YFSETQ. With V trimmed by 3 bases and J by 8 bases, 10 bases remained unmatched. This CDR3 is 14 amino acids long. The CDR3 nucleotides are TGCGCCAGCAGCTCGCTGACAGGGTCCGGCGGCTACACCTTC. Its protein is CASSSLTGSGGYTF.

This clonotype was seen repeatedly, ten times or more. The chain recombines TRBV12-3 or TRBV12-4 with TRBJ1-2; 8 bases fit TRBD1. With V trimmed by 6 bases and J by 0 bases, 6 bases remained unmatched. The length of the CDR3 is 15 residues. DNA of the CDR3: TGTGCCAGCAGCCGGGGACAGGAGACTAACTATGGCTACACCTTC. Amino acid sequence: CASSRGQETNYGYTF.

This clonotype was found many times. The chain employs TRBV27 and TRBJ1-6; D ambiguous. The germline V gene has CDR1 MNHEY and CDR2 SMNVEV (reference sequence). V was pared by 3 bases and J by 8 bases, with 8 bases between. The CDR3 has 13 amino acids. Here the CDR3 reads CASSFPGDSPLHF. CDR3 in DNA: TGTGCCAGCAGTTTTCCGGGTGATTCACCCCTCCACTTT.

The V gene is TRBV19, the J gene TRBJ2-5; 7 nucleotides line up with TRBD1. In germline, CDR1 is LNHDA, CDR2 SQIVND (reference sequence). Trimming took 4 bases from V and 5 from J; bases not matched to a gene: 10. This CDR3 region has 15 residues. The CDR3 protein is CASSTPTGNGETQYF. CDR3 in DNA: TGTGCCAGTAGTACCCCGACAGGGAATGGGGAGACCCAGTACTTC.

There are many counts of this clonotype. The genes are TRBV12-3 or TRBV12-4 and TRBJ1-5, with D uncertain. V lost 4 bases and J lost 5, with 15 bases in between. This CDR3 contains 15 residues. DNA of the CDR3: TGTGCCAGCAGTTCGGGTCCCAGGTCGGATCAGCCCCAGCATTTT. Its translation is CASSSGPRSDQPQHF.

This clonotype occurred a few times. The V call is TRBV24-1, the J call TRBJ2-2, with D perhaps matching TRBD1 (6 bases). The CDR3 contains 14 residues. Germline V gene lookup returns CDR1 KGHDR and CDR2 SFDVKD. The V gene lost 11 bases and the J gene lost 6 bases, with 18 bases spanning the gap. The CDR3 is CAIKGEGDAGELFF. Written as DNA, the CDR3 is TGTGCCATCAAGGGGGAAGGGGACGCCGGGGAGCTGTTTTTT.

There are a few counts of this clonotype. The rearrangement links TRBV19 to TRBJ2-3; D is perhaps TRBD2 (5 bases). The CDR3 is made up of 14 amino acids. Germline CDR1 is LNHDA and CDR2 is SQIVND (reference sequence). The germline V and J ends were trimmed by 5 bases and 7 bases, with 16 bases remaining between them. The CDR3 here is CASSPLGAVNTQYF. In DNA, the CDR3 is TGTGCCAGTAGTCCTCTTGGAGCGGTCAATACGCAGTATTTT.

The V gene is TRBV20-1, the J gene TRBJ2-1, with D possibly called TRBD1 or TRBD2 (5 bases each). The CDR3 loop spans 12 amino acids. CDR1 is DFQATT and CDR2 is SNEGSKA in the germline V gene (reference sequence). Deletions cut 6 bases from V and 10 bases from J, with 16 bases between. CDR3 region: CSAPMQGDEQFF. DNA for the CDR3: TGCAGTGCCCCTATGCAGGGAGACGAGCAGTTCTTC.

Many counts were recorded for this clonotype. The V call is TRBV6-1, the J call TRBJ2-2; no clear D gene. V was pared by 7 bases and J by 2 bases, with 17 bases between. The germline CDR1 and CDR2 sequences are MNHNS and SASEGT. The CDR3 sequence is 16 residues long. The CDR3 is CASTQVVRLNTGELFF. The CDR3, as DNA: TGTGCCAGCACCCAAGTTGTTAGGTTAAACACCGGGGAGCTGTTTTTT.

This clonotype was recorded a few times. The rearrangement joins TRBV29-1 to TRBJ1-1; unclear D gene. V was trimmed by 7 bases and J by 1 base, leaving 13 bases between them. The CDR3 has 13 amino acids. The germline V gene has CDR1 SQVTM and CDR2 ANQGSEA. CDR3 loop: CSALNDQNTEAFF. Written as DNA, the CDR3 is TGCAGCGCCCTGAACGACCAGAACACTGAAGCTTTCTTT.

The table lists this clonotype with many counts. V is TRBV5-1 and J is TRBJ2-6; D unresolved. Germline lookup yields CDR1 SGHRS and CDR2 YFSETQ. Trimming removed 6 bases from V and 1 base from J, with 11 bases in between. The CDR3 covers 15 residues. The DNA for the CDR3 is TGCGCCAGCACCCAGGCCCCGTCTGGGGCCAACGTCCTGACTTTC. The encoded protein is CASTQAPSGANVLTF. Using reference TRBV5-1 and TRBJ2-6 for the parts outside the CDR3, the full variable domain is KAGVTQTPRYLIKTRGQQVTLSCSPISGHRSVSWYQQTPGQGLQFLFEYFSETQRNKGNFPGRFSGRQFSNSRSEMNVSTLELGDSALYLCASTQAPSGANVLTFGAGSRLTVL.

The chain carries TRBV3-1 and TRBJ2-1, with D unclear. The CDR3 extends over 15 amino acids. Per the germline V gene, CDR1 is LGHDT and CDR2 is YNNKEL (reference sequence). Trimming removed 0 bases from V and 3 bases from J, with 9 bases in between. The CDR3, as DNA: TGTGCCAGCAGCCAAGAGGGCGCGAACTACAATGAGCAGTTCTTC. Translating it yields CASSQEGANYNEQFF.